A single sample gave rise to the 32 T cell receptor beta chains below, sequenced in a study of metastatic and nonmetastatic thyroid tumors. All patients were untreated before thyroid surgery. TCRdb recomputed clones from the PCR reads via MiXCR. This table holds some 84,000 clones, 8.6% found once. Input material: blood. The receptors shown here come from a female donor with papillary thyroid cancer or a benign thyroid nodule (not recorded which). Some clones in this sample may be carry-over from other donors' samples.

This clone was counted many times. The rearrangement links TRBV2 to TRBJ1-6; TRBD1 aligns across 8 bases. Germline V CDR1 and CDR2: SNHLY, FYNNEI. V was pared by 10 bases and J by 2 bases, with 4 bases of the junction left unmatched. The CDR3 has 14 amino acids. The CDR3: CATRTGPYNSPLHF. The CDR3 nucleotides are TGTGCCACTCGGACAGGGCCCTATAATTCACCCCTCCACTTT.

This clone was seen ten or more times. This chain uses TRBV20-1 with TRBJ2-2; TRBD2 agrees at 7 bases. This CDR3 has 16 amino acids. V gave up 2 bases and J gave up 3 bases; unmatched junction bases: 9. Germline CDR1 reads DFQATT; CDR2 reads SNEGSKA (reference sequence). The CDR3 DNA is TGCAGTGCTAGAAACTTGTCGGCGGGGGACACCGGGGAGCTGTTTTTT. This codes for CSARNLSAGDTGELFF.

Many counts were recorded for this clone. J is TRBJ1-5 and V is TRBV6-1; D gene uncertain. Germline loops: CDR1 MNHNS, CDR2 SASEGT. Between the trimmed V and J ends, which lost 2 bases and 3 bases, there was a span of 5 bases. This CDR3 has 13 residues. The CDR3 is CASSEMDNQPQHF. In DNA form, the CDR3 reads TGTGCCAGCAGTGAAATGGACAATCAGCCCCAGCATTTT.

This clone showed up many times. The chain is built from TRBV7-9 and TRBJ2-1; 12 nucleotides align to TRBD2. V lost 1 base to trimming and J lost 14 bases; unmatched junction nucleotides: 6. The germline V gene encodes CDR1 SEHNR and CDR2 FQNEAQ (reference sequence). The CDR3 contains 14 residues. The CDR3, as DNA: TGTGCCAGCAGCTTAGAACTAGCGGGGGGTGACAAGTTCTTC. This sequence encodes CASSLELAGGDKFF. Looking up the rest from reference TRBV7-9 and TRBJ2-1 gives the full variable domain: DTGVSQNPRHKITKRGQNVTFRCDPISEHNRLYWYRQTLGQGPEFLTYFQNEAQLEKSRLLSDRFSAERPKGSFSTLEIQRTEQGDSAMYLCASSLELAGGDKFFGPGTRLTVL.

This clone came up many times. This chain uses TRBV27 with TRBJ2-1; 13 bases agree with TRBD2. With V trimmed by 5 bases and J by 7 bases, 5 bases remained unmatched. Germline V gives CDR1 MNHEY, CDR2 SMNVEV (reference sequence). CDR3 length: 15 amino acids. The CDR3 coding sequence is TGTGCCAGCAGTGTCGGACTAGCGGGGGTGAATGAGCAGTTCTTC. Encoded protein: CASSVGLAGVNEQFF.

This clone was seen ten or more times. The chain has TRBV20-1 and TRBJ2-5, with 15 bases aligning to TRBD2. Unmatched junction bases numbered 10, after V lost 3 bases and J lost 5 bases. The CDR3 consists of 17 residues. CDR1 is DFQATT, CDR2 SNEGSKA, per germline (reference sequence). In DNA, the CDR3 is TGCAGTGCTAGTGGCGGGACTAGCGGGGGGCCCTTGGAGACCCAGTACTTC. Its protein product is CSASGGTSGGPLETQYF.

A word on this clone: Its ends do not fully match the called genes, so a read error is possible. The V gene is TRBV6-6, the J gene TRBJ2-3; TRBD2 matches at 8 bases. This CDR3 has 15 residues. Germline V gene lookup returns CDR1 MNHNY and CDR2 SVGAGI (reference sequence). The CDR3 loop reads CARSYLGGATDTQYF. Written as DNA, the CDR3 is TGTGCCAGAAGTTACCTCGGGGGGGCAACAGATACGCAGTATTTT.

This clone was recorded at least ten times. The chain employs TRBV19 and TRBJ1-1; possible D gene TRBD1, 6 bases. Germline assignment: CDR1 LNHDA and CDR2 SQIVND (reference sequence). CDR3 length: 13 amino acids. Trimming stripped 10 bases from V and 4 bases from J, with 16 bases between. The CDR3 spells CATRQVGSTEAFF. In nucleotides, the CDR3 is TGTGCCACTCGACAGGTCGGGAGCACTGAAGCTTTCTTT.

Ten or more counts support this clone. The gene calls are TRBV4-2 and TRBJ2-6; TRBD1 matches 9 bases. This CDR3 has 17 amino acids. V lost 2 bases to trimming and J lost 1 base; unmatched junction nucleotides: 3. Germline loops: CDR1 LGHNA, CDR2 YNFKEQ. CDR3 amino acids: CASSQSGTGSGANVLTF. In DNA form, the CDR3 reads TGTGCCAGCAGCCAATCCGGGACAGGGTCTGGGGCCAACGTCCTGACTTTC.

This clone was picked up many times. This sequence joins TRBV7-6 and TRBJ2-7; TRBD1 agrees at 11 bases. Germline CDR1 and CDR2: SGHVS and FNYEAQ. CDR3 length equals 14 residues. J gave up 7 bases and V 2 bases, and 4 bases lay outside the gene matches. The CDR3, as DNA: TGTGCCAGCAGCTTATACGGGACAGGGGGAGAGCAGTACTTC. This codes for CASSLYGTGGEQYF.

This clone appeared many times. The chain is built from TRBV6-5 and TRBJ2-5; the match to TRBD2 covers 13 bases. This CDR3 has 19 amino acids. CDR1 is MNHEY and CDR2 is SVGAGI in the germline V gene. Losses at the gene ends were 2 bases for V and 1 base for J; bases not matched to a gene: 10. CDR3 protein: CASSYRNRLAGGSQETQYF. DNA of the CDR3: TGTGCCAGCAGTTACCGTAACCGACTAGCGGGGGGCAGCCAAGAGACCCAGTACTTC.

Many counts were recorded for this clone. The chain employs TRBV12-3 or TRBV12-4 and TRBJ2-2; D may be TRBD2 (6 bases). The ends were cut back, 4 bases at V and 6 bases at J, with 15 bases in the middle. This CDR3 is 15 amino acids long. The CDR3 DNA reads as TGTGCCAGCAGTTACGGGACTTTTCCCCCCGGGGAGCTGTTTTTT. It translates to CASSYGTFPPGELFF.

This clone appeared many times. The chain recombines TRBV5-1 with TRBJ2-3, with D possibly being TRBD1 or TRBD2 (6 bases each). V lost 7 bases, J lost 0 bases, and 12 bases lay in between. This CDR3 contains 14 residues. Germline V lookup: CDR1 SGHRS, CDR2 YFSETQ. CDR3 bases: TGCGCCAGCCGGGGGCAGTCTAGCACAGATACGCAGTATTTT. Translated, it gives CASRGQSSTDTQYF.

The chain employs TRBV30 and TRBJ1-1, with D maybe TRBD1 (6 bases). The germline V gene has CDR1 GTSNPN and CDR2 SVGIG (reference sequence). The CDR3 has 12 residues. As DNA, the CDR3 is TGTTCCTCGAGGGGGGGCAACACTGAAGCTTTCTTT. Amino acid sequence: CSSRGGNTEAFF.

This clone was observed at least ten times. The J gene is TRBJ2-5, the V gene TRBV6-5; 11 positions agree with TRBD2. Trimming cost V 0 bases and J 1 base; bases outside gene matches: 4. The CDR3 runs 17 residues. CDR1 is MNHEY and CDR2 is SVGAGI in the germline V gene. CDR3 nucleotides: TGTGCCAGCAGTTACTCAGCTAGCGGGGGGATCCAAGAGACCCAGTACTTC. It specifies CASSYSASGGIQETQYF.

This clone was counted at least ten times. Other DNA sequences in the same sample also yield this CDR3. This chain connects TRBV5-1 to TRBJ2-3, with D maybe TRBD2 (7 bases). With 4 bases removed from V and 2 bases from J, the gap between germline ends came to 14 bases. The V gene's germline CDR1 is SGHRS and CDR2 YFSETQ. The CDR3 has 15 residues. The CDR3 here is CASSRSGTNTDTQYF. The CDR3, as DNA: TGCGCCAGCAGCCGCAGCGGGACAAACACAGATACGCAGTATTTT.

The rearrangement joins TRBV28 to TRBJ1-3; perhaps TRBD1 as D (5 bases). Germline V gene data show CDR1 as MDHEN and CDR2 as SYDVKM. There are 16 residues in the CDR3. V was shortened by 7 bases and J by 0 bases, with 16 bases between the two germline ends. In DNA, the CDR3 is TGTGCCAGCACCCTAGGGGCAGGAGCCTCTGGAAACACCATATATTTT. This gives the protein CASTLGAGASGNTIYF.

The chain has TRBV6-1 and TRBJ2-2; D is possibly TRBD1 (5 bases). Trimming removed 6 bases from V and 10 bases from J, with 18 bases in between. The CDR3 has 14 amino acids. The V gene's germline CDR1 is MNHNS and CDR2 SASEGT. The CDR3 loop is CASRTVAQAVELFF. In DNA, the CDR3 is TGTGCCAGCAGGACAGTGGCGCAGGCCGTGGAGCTGTTTTTT.

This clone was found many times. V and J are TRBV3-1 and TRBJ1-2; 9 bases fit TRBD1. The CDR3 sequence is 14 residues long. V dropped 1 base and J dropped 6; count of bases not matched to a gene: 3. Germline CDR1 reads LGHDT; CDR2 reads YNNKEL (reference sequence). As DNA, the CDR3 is TGTGCCAGCAGCCAAGGGGGGACAGGGAATGGCTACACCTTC. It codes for CASSQGGTGNGYTF.

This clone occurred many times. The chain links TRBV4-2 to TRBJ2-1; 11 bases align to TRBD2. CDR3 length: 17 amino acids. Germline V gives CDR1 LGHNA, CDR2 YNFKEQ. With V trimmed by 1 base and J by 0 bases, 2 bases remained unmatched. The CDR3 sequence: CASSQASGGSSYNEQFF. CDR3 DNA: TGTGCCAGCAGCCAAGCTAGCGGGGGGAGCTCCTACAATGAGCAGTTCTTC.

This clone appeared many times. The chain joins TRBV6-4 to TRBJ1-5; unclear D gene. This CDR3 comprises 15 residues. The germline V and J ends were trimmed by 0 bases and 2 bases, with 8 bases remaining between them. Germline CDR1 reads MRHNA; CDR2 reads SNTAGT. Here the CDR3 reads CASSDSSGGNQPQHF. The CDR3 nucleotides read TGTGCCAGCAGTGACTCGAGTGGGGGCAATCAGCCCCAGCATTTT.

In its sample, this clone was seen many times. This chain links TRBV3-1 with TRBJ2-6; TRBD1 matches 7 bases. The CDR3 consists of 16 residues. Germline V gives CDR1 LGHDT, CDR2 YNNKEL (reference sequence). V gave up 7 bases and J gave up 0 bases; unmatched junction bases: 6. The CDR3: CASTPTGNSGANVLTF. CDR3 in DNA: TGTGCCAGCACCCCGACAGGGAACTCTGGGGCCAACGTCCTGACTTTC.

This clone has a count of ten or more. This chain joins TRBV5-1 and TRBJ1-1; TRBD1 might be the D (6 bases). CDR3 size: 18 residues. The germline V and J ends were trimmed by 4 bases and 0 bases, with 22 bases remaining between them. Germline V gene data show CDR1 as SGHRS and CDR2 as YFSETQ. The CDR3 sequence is CASSTRGQSNRMNTEAFF. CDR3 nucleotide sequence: TGCGCCAGCAGCACGCGAGGACAGTCCAACAGGATGAACACTGAAGCTTTCTTT.

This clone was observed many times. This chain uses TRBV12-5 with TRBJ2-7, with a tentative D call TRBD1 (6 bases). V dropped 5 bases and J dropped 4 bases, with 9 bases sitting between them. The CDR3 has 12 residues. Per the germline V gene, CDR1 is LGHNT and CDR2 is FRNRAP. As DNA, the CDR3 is TGTGCTAGTGGTGGGCAGGGGTACGAGCAGTACTTC. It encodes CASGGQGYEQYF.

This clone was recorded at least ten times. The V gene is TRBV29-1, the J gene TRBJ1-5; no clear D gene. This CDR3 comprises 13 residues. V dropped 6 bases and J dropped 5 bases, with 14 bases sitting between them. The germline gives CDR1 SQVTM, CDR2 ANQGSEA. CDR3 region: CSVSAGGHQPQHF. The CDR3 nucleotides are TGCAGCGTCTCTGCAGGAGGGCATCAGCCCCAGCATTTT.

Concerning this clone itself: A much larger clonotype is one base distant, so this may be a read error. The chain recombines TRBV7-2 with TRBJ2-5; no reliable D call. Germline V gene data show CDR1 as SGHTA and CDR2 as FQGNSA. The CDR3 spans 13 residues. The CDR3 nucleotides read TGTGCCAGCAGCTTAACGGTGCAAGAGAGCCAGTACTTC. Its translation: CASSLTVQESQYF.

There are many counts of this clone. The CDR3 region has the DNA TGTGCCAGCAGCCAAGAGTACGAACTAGCGCTATACACAGATACGCAGTATTTT. It translates to CASSQEYELALYTDTQYF. The chain is built from TRBV3-1 and TRBJ2-3, with 7 positions matching TRBD2. Germline trimming cut 0 bases from V and 2 bases from J; bases unmatched to any gene: 11. CDR1 is LGHDT and CDR2 is YNNKEL in the germline V gene (reference sequence). The length of the CDR3 is 18 residues.

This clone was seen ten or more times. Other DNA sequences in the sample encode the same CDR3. The CDR3, as DNA: TGTGCCAGCAGTCCGGACAGCGGCACGGTAGATACGCAGTATTTT. Amino acids: CASSPDSGTVDTQYF. This rearrangement joins TRBV6-4 to TRBJ2-3, with D possibly matching TRBD1 (6 bases). From germline, CDR1 is MRHNA and CDR2 SNTAGT. This CDR3 contains 15 residues. V was trimmed by 5 bases and J by 5 bases, leaving 17 bases between them.

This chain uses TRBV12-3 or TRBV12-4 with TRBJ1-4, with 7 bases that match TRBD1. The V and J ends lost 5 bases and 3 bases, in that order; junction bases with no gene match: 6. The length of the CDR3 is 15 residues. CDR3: CASSEGAGANEKLFF. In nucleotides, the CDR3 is TGTGCCAGCAGTGAGGGGGCAGGAGCTAATGAAAAACTGTTTTTT.

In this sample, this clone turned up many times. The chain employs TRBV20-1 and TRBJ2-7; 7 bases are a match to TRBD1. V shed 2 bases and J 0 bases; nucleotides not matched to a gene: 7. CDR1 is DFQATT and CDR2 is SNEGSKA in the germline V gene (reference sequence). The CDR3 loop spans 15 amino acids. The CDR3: CSARSPGQTSYEQYF. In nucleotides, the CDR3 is TGCAGTGCTAGATCTCCGGGACAGACCTCCTACGAGCAGTACTTC.

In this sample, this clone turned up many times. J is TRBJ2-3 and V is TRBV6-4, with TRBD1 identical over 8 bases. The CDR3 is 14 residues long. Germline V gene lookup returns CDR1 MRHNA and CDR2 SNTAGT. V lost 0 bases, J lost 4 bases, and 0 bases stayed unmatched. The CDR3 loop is CASSDSTGADTQYF. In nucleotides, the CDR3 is TGTGCCAGCAGTGACTCGACAGGGGCAGATACGCAGTATTTT.

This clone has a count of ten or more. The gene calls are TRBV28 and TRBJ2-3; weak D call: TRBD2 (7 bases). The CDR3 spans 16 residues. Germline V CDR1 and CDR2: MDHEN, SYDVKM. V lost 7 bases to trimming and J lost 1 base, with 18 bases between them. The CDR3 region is CASTPMGGGRTDTQYF. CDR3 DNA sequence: TGTGCCAGCACCCCCATGGGCGGGGGCCGCACAGATACGCAGTATTTT.